The 15 T cell receptor beta chains below were found in one sample sequenced in a study of blood T cell repertoires in COVID-19. The method was immunoSEQ multiplex PCR; TCRdb's version includes in-frame clones alone and lacks a portion of them. In the table there are about 200,000 clones, about 88% of which are singletons. Material: peripheral blood. Receptors originate from a man aged 40-50 years with active or convalescent COVID-19.

The chain joins TRBV28 to TRBJ2-2, with TRBD2 matching over 7 bases. The junction had 4 bases not matched to a gene; V was cut back by 4 bases and J by 8 bases. The germline gives CDR1 MDHEN, CDR2 SYDVKM. The CDR3 covers 13 residues. The CDR3: CASSSGLRGELFF. In DNA, the CDR3 is TGTGCCAGCAGTTCGGGACTAAGAGGGGAGCTGTTTTTT. Drawing the rest from reference TRBV28 and TRBJ2-2, the complete variable domain is DVKVTQSSRYLVKRTGEKVFLECVQDMDHENMFWYRQDPGLGLRLIYFSYDVKMKEKGDIPEGYSVSREKKERFSLILESASTNQTSMYLCASSSGLRGELFFGEGSRLTVL.

This clone was seen a few times. The chain recombines TRBV29-1 with TRBJ1-1; D may be TRBD1 (5 bases). V was trimmed by 5 bases and J by 0 bases, leaving 13 bases between them. Per germline, CDR1 SQVTM and CDR2 ANQGSEA. CDR3 size: 14 residues. CDR3: CSVTRDSMNTEAFF. CDR3 nucleotides: TGCAGCGTTACTAGGGACTCAATGAACACTGAAGCTTTCTTT.

V gene TRBV11-3 combines with J gene TRBJ2-2; D may be TRBD1 (5 bases). The CDR3 covers 16 residues. With 2 bases removed from V and 4 bases from J, the gap between germline ends came to 14 bases. Germline assignment: CDR1 SGHNT and CDR2 YENEEA. CDR3 DNA: TGTGCCAGCAGCTTAACACAAGGGGTCGGCACCGGGGAGCTGTTTTTT. It is translated as CASSLTQGVGTGELFF.

The rearrangement joins TRBV3-1 (or the pseudogene TRBV3-2) to TRBJ1-3; D is perhaps TRBD1 (5 bases). Germline V gene data show CDR1 as LGHDT and CDR2 as YNNKEL (reference sequence). This CDR3 region has 14 residues. Deletions cut 4 bases from V and 2 bases from J, with 9 bases between. The CDR3 DNA is TGTGCCAGCAGCCGCAGGGAGGCTGGAAACACCATATATTTT. It specifies CASSRREAGNTIYF.

This clone was found once. At the DNA level, this CDR3 is encoded by other sequences in the same sample as well. The genes are TRBV18 and TRBJ1-1, with D perhaps matching TRBD1 (5 bases). Trimming shortened V by 3 bases and J by 1 base, and 6 bases separated the two germline ends. The CDR3 is 13 amino acids. Germline V gene lookup returns CDR1 KGHSH and CDR2 LQKENI. The DNA for the CDR3 is TGTGCCAGCTCACCGACAGCGAACACTGAAGCTTTCTTT. It yields the protein CASSPTANTEAFF.

The table lists this clone with many counts. The V and J genes are TRBV4-2 and TRBJ1-5, with D possibly matching TRBD1 (5 bases). The V gene lost 4 bases and the J gene lost 6 bases, with 16 bases spanning the gap. The CDR3 extends over 15 amino acids. The germline gives CDR1 LGHNA, CDR2 YNFKEQ. The DNA for the CDR3 is TGTGCCAGCAGCCCGGGGAGGGGCGCGGGTCAGCCCCAGCATTTT. Translation gives CASSPGRGAGQPQHF.

This clone was seen more than once but under ten times. CDR3 bases: TGTGCCAGCAGCCCTTCCCAGCGAGAGACCCAGTACTTC. As protein: CASSPSQRETQYF. The rearrangement joins TRBV7-3 to TRBJ2-5; no definite D call. This CDR3 is 13 amino acids long. Germline V lookup: CDR1 SGHTA, CDR2 FQGTGA. Trimming took 5 bases from V and 4 from J, leaving 11 bases between them. The full variable domain, completed using reference TRBV7-3 and TRBJ2-5, is GAGVSQTPSNKVTEKGKYVELRCDPISGHTALYWYRQSLGQGPEFLIYFQGTGAADDSGLPNDRFFAVRPEGSVSTLKIQRTERGDSAVYLCASSPSQRETQYFGPGTRLLVL.

The gene calls are TRBV7-2 and TRBJ2-1, with TRBD2 identical over 9 bases. The J segment lost 7 bases and the V segment lost 4 bases, leaving 5 bases of the junction unmatched. In germline, CDR1 is SGHTA, CDR2 FQGNSA. The CDR3 spans 14 residues. The CDR3 bases are TGTGCCAGCAGCTCCGGACTAGCGTTGAATGAGCAGTTCTTC. Its protein is CASSSGLALNEQFF.

The rearrangement uses TRBV2 and TRBJ2-1; 7 nucleotides match TRBD1. Per germline, CDR1 SNHLY and CDR2 FYNNEI. Trimming removed 4 bases from V and 2 bases from J; junction bases left unmatched: 2. The length of the CDR3 is 14 residues. The CDR3 loop is CASSGQGTYNEQFF. The CDR3 coding sequence is TGTGCCAGCAGTGGACAGGGCACCTACAATGAGCAGTTCTTC.

This clone appeared a single time. This rearrangement joins TRBV7-2 to TRBJ1-4, with 10 bases identical to TRBD1. Germline CDR1 is SGHTA and CDR2 is FQGNSA. This CDR3 comprises 14 residues. Losses at the gene ends were 6 bases for V and 8 bases for J; bases not matched to a gene: 6. CDR3 residues: CASSRQGAGEKLFF. CDR3 DNA: TGTGCCAGCAGTAGACAGGGGGCTGGAGAAAAACTGTTTTTT.

V gene TRBV21-1 combines with J gene TRBJ1-5; the table names TRBD1, a call not compared with the DNA. TRBV21-1 is labeled a pseudogene. The CDR3 loop spans 16 amino acids. The CDR3 bases are TGTGCCAGCAGCTCCCGAGTCCGGGACAGGGGCCAGCCCCAGCATTTT. Translated: CASSSRVRDRGQPQHF.

As concerns this clone: This sample also contains other DNA sequences that code for the same CDR3. This chain uses TRBV5-1 with TRBJ2-2; 12 bases agree with TRBD2. V dropped 4 bases and J dropped 2; count of bases not matched to a gene: 3. The CDR3 loop spans 16 amino acids. CDR1 is SGHRS, CDR2 YFSETQ, per germline. The CDR3 DNA reads as TGCGCCAGCAGCCCACTAGCGGGGGGAAACACCGGGGAGCTGTTTTTT. Its protein is CASSPLAGGNTGELFF.

This rearrangement joins TRBV15 to TRBJ2-1; D gene uncertain. Trimming shortened V by 0 bases and J by 4 bases, and 4 bases separated the two germline ends. The V gene's germline CDR1 is LNHNV and CDR2 YYDKDF (reference sequence). CDR3 length: 13 residues. CDR3 in amino acids: CATSRERYNEQFF. Written as DNA, the CDR3 is TGTGCCACCAGCAGAGAGCGGTACAATGAGCAGTTCTTC.

The V gene is TRBV5-1, the J gene TRBJ2-1; 16 bases match TRBD2. The CDR3 runs 17 residues. The germline V gene encodes CDR1 SGHRS and CDR2 YFSETQ. With V trimmed by 4 bases and J by 4 bases, 5 bases remained unmatched. CDR3 sequence (DNA): TGCGCCAGCAGCGCGGGACTAGCGGGAGGGCTTTACAATGAGCAGTTCTTC. Translating gives CASSAGLAGGLYNEQFF.

This rearrangement joins TRBV5-1 to TRBJ1-4; no clear D. The CDR3 loop spans 15 amino acids. Per the germline V gene, CDR1 is SGHRS and CDR2 is YFSETQ. With 4 bases removed from V and 4 bases from J, the gap between germline ends came to 14 bases. CDR3 DNA sequence: TGCGCCAGCAGCCCCTGGGCGGGGATTAATGAAAAACTGTTTTTT. The encoded protein is CASSPWAGINEKLFF.